This TCR beta chain was recorded in a study of blood T cell repertoires in COVID-19. Authors' analysis steps: It was from reference gene primer amplification that nucleated cell counts were estimated. Assay used: immunoSEQ multiplex PCR; TCRdb lists only in-frame clones, some missing. V and J calls and clone size are as listed in that table; D and trimming were resolved from the DNA. The data hold 200,000 or so clones, with more than 70% observed a single time. CDR1 is ENHRY and CDR2 is SYGVKD in the germline V gene. The CDR3 contains 11 residues. V was pared by 2 bases and J by 9 bases, with 8 bases between.

V is TRBV10-3 and J is TRBJ2-7; perhaps TRBD1 as D (5 bases). The source is a woman aged 40 to 50 with acute COVID-19. The sample consisted of PBMCs or T cells enriched from blood (not recorded which). DNA of the CDR3: TGTGCCATCAGTGAGGGACAAGGGCAGTACTTC. This translates into CAISEGQGQYF.